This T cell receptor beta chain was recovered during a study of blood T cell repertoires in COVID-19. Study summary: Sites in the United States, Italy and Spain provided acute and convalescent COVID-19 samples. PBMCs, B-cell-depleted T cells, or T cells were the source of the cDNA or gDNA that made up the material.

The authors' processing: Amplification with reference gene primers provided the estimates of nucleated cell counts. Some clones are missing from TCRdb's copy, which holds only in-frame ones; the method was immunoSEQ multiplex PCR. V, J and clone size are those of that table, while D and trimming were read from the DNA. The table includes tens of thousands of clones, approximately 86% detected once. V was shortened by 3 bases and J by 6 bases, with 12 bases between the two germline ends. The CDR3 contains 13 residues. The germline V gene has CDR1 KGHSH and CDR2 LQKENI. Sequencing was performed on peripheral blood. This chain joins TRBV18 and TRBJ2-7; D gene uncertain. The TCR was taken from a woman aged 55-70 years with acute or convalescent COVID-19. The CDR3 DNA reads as TGTGCCAGCTCACCTGGGCAGGTTAGCGAGCAGTACTTC. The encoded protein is CASSPGQVSEQYF.